The 23 T cell receptor beta chains in this list originate from one sample, sequenced in a study of blood T cells in healthy people across ages. The authors ran a second PCR of roughly 6 to 11 cycles using a sample-barcoded 5' primer and a J-beta primer mix. One entry per CDR3 protein, called by TCRdb with MiXCR from the 5' RACE reads. The sample includes more than 1,400,000 distinct CDR3 sequences, 42% of them seen just once. The sequencing sample was made of blood. These TCRs come from a woman between 18 and 30 years old in good health.

V gene TRBV7-3 combines with J gene TRBJ1-5; D is unclear. Looked up from germline, CDR1 is SGHTA and CDR2 is FQGTGA. The CDR3 has 13 residues. V shed 2 bases and J shed 4 bases, with 6 bases lying between them. This chain's CDR3 is CASSLHGNQPQHF. The CDR3, as DNA: TGTGCCAGCAGCTTACACGGGAATCAGCCCCAGCATTTT.

The rearrangement joins TRBV23-1 to TRBJ2-1, with 11 nucleotides matching TRBD1. TRBV23-1 is classed as an ORF, of uncertain function. V was pared by 8 bases and J by 3 bases, with 6 bases of the junction left unmatched. This CDR3 is built from 15 residues. CDR3 sequence reads: CASGPGQGDYNEQFF. In DNA form, the CDR3 reads TGCGCCAGCGGCCCGGGACAGGGGGACTACAATGAGCAGTTCTTC.

This clonotype has just a few counts. The chain couples TRBV7-2 to TRBJ2-3; D gene ambiguous. Germline CDR1 and CDR2: SGHTA and FQGNSA. Trimming shortened V by 0 bases and J by 4 bases, and 11 bases separated the two germline ends. CDR3 length: 15 amino acids. The CDR3 loop is CASSLAGMRPDTQYF. The CDR3 DNA follows: TGTGCCAGCAGCTTAGCAGGGATGAGGCCAGATACGCAGTATTTT.

This chain links TRBV12-3 or TRBV12-4 with TRBJ1-4, with D maybe TRBD1 (5 bases). V gave up 1 base and J gave up 8 bases, with 14 bases separating them. The CDR3 has 15 residues. The chain's CDR3 is CASSLGRGEGEKLFF. CDR3 DNA sequence: TGTGCCAGCAGTTTAGGAAGAGGGGAGGGAGAAAAACTGTTTTTT.

CDR3 nucleotide sequence: TGTGCCAGCATGGACAGGGAAAACACTGAAGCTTTCTTT. Amino acid sequence: CASMDRENTEAFF. This rearrangement joins TRBV6-1 to TRBJ1-1; 8 bases line up with TRBD1. CDR1 MNHNS and CDR2 SASEGT come from the germline V gene. With V trimmed by 7 bases and J by 2 bases, 3 bases remained unmatched. The CDR3 length is 13 residues.

The chain recombines TRBV2 with TRBJ1-1, with D possibly being TRBD1 (5 bases). The germline V gene has CDR1 SNHLY and CDR2 FYNNEI. Deletions cut 3 bases from V and 1 base from J, with 12 bases between. The CDR3 length is 15 residues. The DNA for the CDR3 is TGTGCCAGCAGTGACGACAGTTCTGCGAACACTGAAGCTTTCTTT. This encodes CASSDDSSANTEAFF.

This clonotype was recorded a few times. The J gene is TRBJ2-7, the V gene TRBV5-1; a weak D match, TRBD1 (6 bases). V lost 3 bases and J 3 bases, leaving 16 bases between the germline ends. Germline V gene data show CDR1 as SGHRS and CDR2 as YFSETQ. The CDR3 totals 15 residues. The CDR3 protein is CASSSETGPGYEQYF. The CDR3 DNA reads TGCGCCAGCAGCTCGGAGACAGGACCGGGCTACGAGCAGTACTTC. Based on the CDR3 plus reference TRBV5-1 and TRBJ2-7, the full variable domain is KAGVTQTPRYLIKTRGQQVTLSCSPISGHRSVSWYQQTPGQGLQFLFEYFSETQRNKGNFPGRFSGRQFSNSRSEMNVSTLELGDSALYLCASSSETGPGYEQYFGPGTRLTVT.

This clonotype was counted a few times. The J gene is TRBJ2-3, the V gene TRBV20-1; D remains unclear. Germline lookup yields CDR1 DFQATT and CDR2 SNEGSKA (reference sequence). The CDR3 runs 15 residues. Trimming pared 2 bases from V and 0 bases from J, leaving 12 bases between. CDR3 in DNA: TGCAGTGCTAGATGGGGATCCACTAGCACAGATACGCAGTATTTT. Protein sequence: CSARWGSTSTDTQYF.

The table lists this clonotype with a few counts. This chain links TRBV7-2 with TRBJ2-3; 9 nucleotides align to TRBD2. CDR1 and CDR2 from the germline V gene are SGHTA and FQGNSA. The trim removed 0 bases at V and 2 bases at J, leaving 6 bases unmatched. The CDR3 length is 17 residues. The CDR3 protein is CASSLAGTSSYTDTQYF. In DNA, the CDR3 is TGTGCCAGCAGCTTAGCTGGGACTAGCTCATACACAGATACGCAGTATTTT.

The chain recombines TRBV11-2 with TRBJ2-7; D tentatively reads TRBD1 or TRBD2 (5 bases each). Germline CDR1 and CDR2: SGHAT and FQNNGV. Trimming shortened V by 5 bases and J by 3 bases, and 20 bases separated the two germline ends. The CDR3 consists of 16 residues. As DNA, the CDR3 is TGTGCCAGCAGCCCTCCGGGGACGCCGGCCCTCTACGAGCAGTACTTC. It translates to CASSPPGTPALYEQYF.

This clonotype was seen at least ten times. The genes are TRBV29-1 and TRBJ2-3; the D is unclear. Trimming took off 5 bases at V and 6 bases at J, with 9 bases between the two ends. Per the germline V gene, CDR1 is SQVTM and CDR2 is ANQGSEA. This CDR3 comprises 11 residues. The chain's CDR3 is CSVSMEDTQYF. Written as DNA, the CDR3 is TGCAGCGTTAGCATGGAGGATACGCAGTATTTT.

The chain is built from TRBV20-1 and TRBJ2-3; 7 bases match TRBD2. Losses at the gene ends were 5 bases for V and 0 bases for J; bases not matched to a gene: 8. The CDR3 loop spans 15 amino acids. Per germline, CDR1 DFQATT and CDR2 SNEGSKA (reference sequence). The CDR3 DNA is TGCAGTGCTTGGGGGGAGGGGAAGAGCACAGATACGCAGTATTTT. This sequence encodes CSAWGEGKSTDTQYF.

The rearrangement links TRBV7-9 to TRBJ1-1; maybe TRBD1 (6 bases). Germline assignment: CDR1 SEHNR and CDR2 FQNEAQ (reference sequence). The CDR3 is 13 amino acids. Between the trimmed V and J ends, which lost 1 base and 6 bases, there was a span of 9 bases. CDR3 in amino acids: CASSLVAGAEAFF. The CDR3 DNA reads as TGTGCCAGCAGCTTAGTAGCAGGGGCTGAAGCTTTCTTT.

On this clonotype itself: A junction end diverges from the germline sequence, so it may reflect a read error. This chain links TRBV20-1 with TRBJ1-2, with D maybe TRBD1 (5 bases). Germline V lookup: CDR1 DFQATT, CDR2 SNEGSKA (reference sequence). The CDR3 consists of 13 residues. CDR3 in amino acids: CSARVGRNYGYTF. The CDR3 bases are TGCAGTGCTAGAGTGGGACGGAACTATGGCTACACTTTC.

This clonotype was seen many times. The chain links TRBV27 to TRBJ2-1; 10 bases match TRBD2. The CDR3 has 17 residues. The germline CDR1 and CDR2 sequences are MNHEY and SMNVEV (reference sequence). V gave up 1 base and J gave up 1 base; unmatched junction bases: 4. The CDR3 DNA sequence: TGTGCCAGCAGTTTATATTCTAGCGGGAGTTCCTACAATGAGCAGTTCTTC. This translates into CASSLYSSGSSYNEQFF.

This chain links TRBV7-2 with TRBJ2-1, with 13 bases lining up with TRBD2. The J segment lost 15 bases and the V segment lost 5 bases, leaving 7 bases of the junction unmatched. Germline-derived CDR1 and CDR2 are SGHTA and FQGNSA. The CDR3 is 13 amino acids. The CDR3 bases are TGTGCCAGCAGCGTAGGACTAGCGGGAGTTCCGTTCTTC. This encodes CASSVGLAGVPFF. Full variable domain (rest looked up from reference TRBV7-2 and TRBJ2-1): GAGVSQSPSNKVTEKGKDVELRCDPISGHTALYWYRQSLGQGLEFLIYFQGNSAPDKSGLPSDRFSAERTGGSVSTLTIQRTQQEDSAVYLCASSVGLAGVPFFGPGTRLTVL.

This rearrangement joins TRBV12-3 or TRBV12-4 to TRBJ2-7; 9 nucleotides line up with TRBD2. This CDR3 has 17 amino acids. V lost 4 bases, J lost 0 bases, and 10 bases stayed unmatched. The CDR3 sequence is CASSWWASGELSYEQYF. The CDR3 region has the DNA TGTGCCAGCAGTTGGTGGGCTAGCGGGGAACTCTCCTACGAGCAGTACTTC.

The genes are TRBV4-1 and TRBJ1-5; 7 bases line up with TRBD1. V shed 0 bases, J shed 5 bases, and the junction held 7 bases outside the gene matches. CDR3 length: 16 residues. From germline, CDR1 is MGHRA and CDR2 YSYEKL. DNA of the CDR3: TGCGCCAGCAGCCAAGAGCAGGGGGACATCGATCAGCCCCAGCATTTT. This codes for CASSQEQGDIDQPQHF.

This clonotype was seen a few times. CDR3 in amino acids: CASSSPSNSNYGYTF. The CDR3, as DNA: TGTGCCAGCAGTTCCCCGAGTAACAGTAACTATGGCTACACCTTC. The chain employs TRBV27 and TRBJ1-2; D not certain. Germline CDR1 is MNHEY and CDR2 is SMNVEV (reference sequence). Trimming shortened V by 4 bases and J by 1 base, and 13 bases separated the two germline ends. The CDR3 sequence is 15 residues long.

The V gene is TRBV20-1, the J gene TRBJ1-3; D unresolved. The germline CDR1 and CDR2 sequences are DFQATT and SNEGSKA (reference sequence). This CDR3 comprises 13 residues. The V gene lost 4 bases and the J gene lost 1 base, with 8 bases spanning the gap. The CDR3 sequence is CSANEESGNTIYF. CDR3 DNA sequence: TGCAGTGCTAACGAGGAGTCTGGAAACACCATATATTTT.

This clonotype appeared a single time. This rearrangement joins TRBV6-1 to TRBJ1-1, with a tentative D call TRBD1 (5 bases). This CDR3 spans 13 amino acids. Germline V lookup: CDR1 MNHNS, CDR2 SASEGT. V was pared by 8 bases and J by 5 bases, with 15 bases between. The chain's CDR3 is CASLVLGGTEAFF. CDR3 sequence (DNA): TGTGCCAGCTTGGTATTGGGGGGGACTGAAGCTTTCTTT.

This chain uses TRBV5-1 with TRBJ2-1; a possible D gene is TRBD2 (5 bases). V gave up 4 bases and J gave up 5 bases, with 16 bases separating them. CDR3 length equals 15 residues. CDR1 SGHRS and CDR2 YFSETQ come from the germline V gene. The CDR3 DNA sequence: TGCGCCAGCAGCGAGTACGGACTTAGGGACAATGAGCAGTTCTTC. It encodes CASSEYGLRDNEQFF.

This clonotype was recorded only once. This rearrangement joins TRBV20-1 to TRBJ2-1; D may be TRBD2 (6 bases). Looked up from germline, CDR1 is DFQATT and CDR2 is SNEGSKA (reference sequence). With 4 bases removed from V and 5 bases from J, the gap between germline ends came to 15 bases. The CDR3 sequence is 14 residues long. CDR3 coding DNA: TGCAGTGCTACCGGGACTGGCGGCAACAATGAGCAGTTCTTC. Encoded protein: CSATGTGGNNEQFF.